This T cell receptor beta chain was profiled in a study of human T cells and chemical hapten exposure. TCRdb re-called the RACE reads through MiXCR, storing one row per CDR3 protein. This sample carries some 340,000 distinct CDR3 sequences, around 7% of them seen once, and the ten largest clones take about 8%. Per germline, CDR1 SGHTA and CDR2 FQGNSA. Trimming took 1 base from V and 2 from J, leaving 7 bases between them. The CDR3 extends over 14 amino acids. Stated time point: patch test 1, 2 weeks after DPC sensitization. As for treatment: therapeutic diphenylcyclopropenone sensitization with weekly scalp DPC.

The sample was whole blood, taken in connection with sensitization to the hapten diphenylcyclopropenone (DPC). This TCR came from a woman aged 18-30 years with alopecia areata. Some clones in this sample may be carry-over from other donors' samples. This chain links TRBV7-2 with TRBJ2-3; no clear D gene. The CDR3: CASSLDPLTDTQYF. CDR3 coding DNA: TGTGCCAGCAGCTTAGACCCCCTCACAGATACGCAGTATTTT.